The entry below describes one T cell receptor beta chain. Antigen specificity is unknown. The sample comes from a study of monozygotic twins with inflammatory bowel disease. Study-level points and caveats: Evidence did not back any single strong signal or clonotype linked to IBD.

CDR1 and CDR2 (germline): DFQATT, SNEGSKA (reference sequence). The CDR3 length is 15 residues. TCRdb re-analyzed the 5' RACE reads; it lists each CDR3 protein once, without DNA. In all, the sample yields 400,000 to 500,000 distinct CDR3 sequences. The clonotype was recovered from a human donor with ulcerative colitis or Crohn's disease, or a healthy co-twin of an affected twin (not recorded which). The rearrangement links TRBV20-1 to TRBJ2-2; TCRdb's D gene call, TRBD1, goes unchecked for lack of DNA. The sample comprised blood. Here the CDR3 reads CSARDDRANTGELFF.